This T cell receptor (beta chain) came from a study of blood T cells in healthy people across ages. This clonotype was counted between two and nine times. Its antigen is unidentified. The study, taken as a whole, reports: Per-million-T-cell TCR beta diversity fell roughly linearly with age. Compared with aged donors, long-lived donors showed fewer expanded clones, suggesting selection. Estimated diversity, derived from one million T cells, was regarded as an underestimate.

CDR3 length: 14 residues. The germline V and J ends were trimmed by 4 bases and 2 bases, with 11 bases remaining between them. The germline CDR1 and CDR2 sequences are MDHEN and SYDVKM. Primed by a sample-barcoded 5' primer and a J-beta primer mix, a second PCR proceeded for roughly 6 to 12 cycles. Via MiXCR, TCRdb re-called the 5' RACE reads, giving one row per CDR3 protein. Here the sample spans approximately 960,000 distinct CDR3 sequences, 25% to 30% being singletons. In addition, the sample was reused for a study of T cells of mothers and their children. As reported in that work: In related and unrelated pairs alike, thymic selection shapes TCR recombination output, with inherited differences minor.

This receptor was identified in a woman aged 35 to 49 in good health. This chain connects TRBV28 to TRBJ1-1, with D uncertain. Sequencing was done on a sample of blood. The CDR3 nucleotides are TGTGCCAGCAGTTGGACGGCTTTTAACACTGAAGCTTTCTTT. This codes for CASSWTAFNTEAFF.